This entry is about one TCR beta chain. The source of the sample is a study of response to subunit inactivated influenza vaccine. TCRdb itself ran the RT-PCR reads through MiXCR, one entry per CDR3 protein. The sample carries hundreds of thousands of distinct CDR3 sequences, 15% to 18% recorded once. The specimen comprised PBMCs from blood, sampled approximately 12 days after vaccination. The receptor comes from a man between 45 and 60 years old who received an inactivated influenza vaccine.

The CDR3 DNA sequence: TGTGCCAGCAGTTGGGGACAGGGGGCCGAAAAACTGTTTTTT. Translated: CASSWGQGAEKLFF. The chain couples TRBV6-5 to TRBJ1-4, with 12 bases aligning to TRBD1. Unmatched junction bases numbered 2, after V lost 4 bases and J lost 8 bases. In germline, CDR1 is MNHEY, CDR2 SVGAGI. This CDR3 is 14 amino acids long.